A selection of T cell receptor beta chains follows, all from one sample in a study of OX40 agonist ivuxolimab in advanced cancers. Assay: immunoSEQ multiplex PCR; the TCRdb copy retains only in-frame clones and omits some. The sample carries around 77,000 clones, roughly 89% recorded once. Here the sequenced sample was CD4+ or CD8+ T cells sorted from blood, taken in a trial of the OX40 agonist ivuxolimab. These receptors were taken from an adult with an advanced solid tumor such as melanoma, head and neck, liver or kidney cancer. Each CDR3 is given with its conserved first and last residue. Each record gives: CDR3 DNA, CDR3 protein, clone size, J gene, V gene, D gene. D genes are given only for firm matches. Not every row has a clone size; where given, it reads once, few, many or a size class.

CDR3nt: TGTGCCAGCAGTCCTTCCCGGGACAAAAAAGACTTC
CDR3aa: CASSPSRDKKDF
abundance: .
j_gene: TRBJ2-7
v_gene: TRBV6-6
d_gene: .

CDR3nt: TGTGCCAGCAGTTCCCCCGACAATTTCTCTGGAAACACCATATATTTT
CDR3aa: CASSSPDNFSGNTIYF
abundance: .
j_gene: TRBJ1-3
v_gene: TRBV28
d_gene: .

CDR3nt: TGTGCCACCACCTCAGGGCCTGCCACTGAAGCTTTCTTT
CDR3aa: CATTSGPATEAFF
abundance: .
j_gene: TRBJ1-1
v_gene: TRBV15
d_gene: .

CDR3nt: TGTGCCAGCAGCTTGTACCGACTTGAGCAGTTCTTC
CDR3aa: CASSLYRLEQFF
abundance: .
j_gene: TRBJ2-1
v_gene: TRBV5-6
d_gene: .

CDR3nt: TGTGCCGGAACAGCTGAAGCTTTCTTT
CDR3aa: CAGTAEAFF
abundance: .
j_gene: TRBJ1-1
v_gene: TRBV7-6
d_gene: .

CDR3nt: TGTGCCAGCAGTTACCCAGGGATGGGTGGAAACACCATATATTTT
CDR3aa: CASSYPGMGGNTIYF
abundance: .
j_gene: TRBJ1-3
v_gene: TRBV6-5
d_gene: .

CDR3nt: TGTGCCAGCAGCCAAGGAACCGAGGGCACCGGGGAGCTGTTTTTT
CDR3aa: CASSQGTEGTGELFF
abundance: .
j_gene: TRBJ2-2
v_gene: TRBV4-2
d_gene: .

CDR3nt: TGTGCCAGCAGTGAGGACAGGGGGGACACTGAAGCTTTCTTT
CDR3aa: CASSEDRGDTEAFF
abundance: .
j_gene: TRBJ1-1
v_gene: TRBV6-5
d_gene: TRBD1

CDR3nt: TGTGCCAGCAGCTTAGTCGTAGCGGGGGGTAATTCACCCCTCCACTTT
CDR3aa: CASSLVVAGGNSPLHF
abundance: .
j_gene: TRBJ1-6
v_gene: TRBV7-9
d_gene: .

CDR3nt: TGTGCCAGCAGGGTAACAGGGCTGGCTGAAGCTTTCTTT
CDR3aa: CASRVTGLAEAFF
abundance: .
j_gene: TRBJ1-1
v_gene: TRBV6-1
d_gene: .

CDR3nt: TGTGCCAGTAGCCCACAGCGAGGTACTTGGAACACTGAAGCTTTCTTT
CDR3aa: CASSPQRGTWNTEAFF
abundance: .
j_gene: TRBJ1-1
v_gene: TRBV19
d_gene: .

CDR3nt: TGTGCCAGCAGCTTAGGGGCGGGGACAGGGGGATATAGCAATCAGCCCCAGCATTTT
CDR3aa: CASSLGAGTGGYSNQPQHF
abundance: once
j_gene: TRBJ1-5
v_gene: TRBV7-2
d_gene: TRBD1

CDR3nt: TGTGCCAGCCAGGACAAGAACTATGGCTACACCTTC
CDR3aa: CASQDKNYGYTF
abundance: .
j_gene: TRBJ1-2
v_gene: TRBV2
d_gene: .

CDR3nt: TGTGCCAGCAGTTTACGGCTAGCGGGATCAGATACGCAGTATTTT
CDR3aa: CASSLRLAGSDTQYF
abundance: once
j_gene: TRBJ2-3
v_gene: TRBV28
d_gene: TRBD2

CDR3nt: TGCGCCAGCAGCTTATATCGACAGACTGACACTGAAGCTTTCTTT
CDR3aa: CASSLYRQTDTEAFF
abundance: .
j_gene: TRBJ1-1
v_gene: TRBV5-1
d_gene: .

CDR3nt: TGCAGCGTGTCTCGGACAGGGAAAACCGGGGAGCTGTTTTTT
CDR3aa: CSVSRTGKTGELFF
abundance: .
j_gene: TRBJ2-2
v_gene: TRBV29-1
d_gene: TRBD1

CDR3nt: TGTGCCAGCAGCTTGGTGTCGCCATCCGCGCAGTTCTTC
CDR3aa: CASSLVSPSAQFF
abundance: .
j_gene: TRBJ2-1
v_gene: TRBV5-6
d_gene: .

CDR3nt: TGTGCCAGCAGCTTCCGGACGGTCCCCTACGAGCAGTACTTC
CDR3aa: CASSFRTVPYEQYF
abundance: .
j_gene: TRBJ2-7
v_gene: TRBV5-4
d_gene: .

CDR3nt: TGTGCCAGCTCCCCTCGGGGATATGAAGCTTTCTTT
CDR3aa: CASSPRGYEAFF
abundance: .
j_gene: TRBJ1-1
v_gene: TRBV6-1
d_gene: .

CDR3nt: TGCGCCAGCTCCCCCGGGTCCTACTCACAAAATGAGCAGTTCTTC
CDR3aa: CASSPGSYSQNEQFF
abundance: .
j_gene: TRBJ2-1
v_gene: TRBV5-1
d_gene: .

CDR3nt: TGTGCCAGCAGCTTAGAACTCTCTAGTGGCTACACCTTC
CDR3aa: CASSLELSSGYTF
abundance: .
j_gene: TRBJ1-2
v_gene: TRBV7-8
d_gene: .

CDR3nt: TGTGCCAGCAGTGAATTAGGGCGTTACAATGAGCAGTTCTTC
CDR3aa: CASSELGRYNEQFF
abundance: .
j_gene: TRBJ2-1
v_gene: TRBV25-1
d_gene: .

CDR3nt: TGCGCCAGCAGCTTAAGCGGGGCAGAGACCCAGTACTTC
CDR3aa: CASSLSGAETQYF
abundance: .
j_gene: TRBJ2-5
v_gene: TRBV5-1
d_gene: TRBD2

CDR3nt: TGTGCCAGCTCACCACAGGAGGGACTGGGAGACACTGAAGCTTTCTTT
CDR3aa: CASSPQEGLGDTEAFF
abundance: .
j_gene: TRBJ1-1
v_gene: TRBV18
d_gene: .

CDR3nt: TGTGCCAGCAGCTTAGAATACAGCACAGATACGCAGTATTTT
CDR3aa: CASSLEYSTDTQYF
abundance: .
j_gene: TRBJ2-3
v_gene: TRBV7-2
d_gene: .

CDR3nt: TGTGCCAGCAGTGACTGGGGCGTCAGCACAGATACGCAGTATTTT
CDR3aa: CASSDWGVSTDTQYF
abundance: .
j_gene: TRBJ2-3
v_gene: TRBV6-4
d_gene: .

CDR3nt: TGCGCCAGCAGCACCGGGACAGGGTCACCTAGCAATCAGCCCCAGCATTTT
CDR3aa: CASSTGTGSPSNQPQHF
abundance: .
j_gene: TRBJ1-5
v_gene: TRBV5-1
d_gene: TRBD1

CDR3nt: TGTGCCAGCAGCCAACGGGACAGATCCCTGAACACTGAAGCTTTCTTT
CDR3aa: CASSQRDRSLNTEAFF
abundance: .
j_gene: TRBJ1-1
v_gene: TRBV5-6
d_gene: TRBD1

CDR3nt: TGCGCCAGCACGGTGGGCGACGGCCAAGACACCATATATTTT
CDR3aa: CASTVGDGQDTIYF
abundance: .
j_gene: TRBJ1-3
v_gene: TRBV5-1
d_gene: .

CDR3nt: TGCGCCAGCAGCCCCCAGGGGGGGAACGAAAAACTGTTTTTT
CDR3aa: CASSPQGGNEKLFF
abundance: .
j_gene: TRBJ1-4
v_gene: TRBV5-1
d_gene: TRBD1

CDR3nt: TGTGCCAGCAGCCAGGACTCCTCGCCTCAGTTCTTC
CDR3aa: CASSQDSSPQFF
abundance: .
j_gene: TRBJ2-1
v_gene: TRBV2
d_gene: .

CDR3nt: TGTGCCTTTACTCCGGGACTTCTAGACACAGATACGCAGTATTTT
CDR3aa: CAFTPGLLDTDTQYF
abundance: .
j_gene: TRBJ2-3
v_gene: TRBV2
d_gene: .

CDR3nt: TGTGCCAGTAGTCATAGGGCAGGACAGGATGGCTACACCTTC
CDR3aa: CASSHRAGQDGYTF
abundance: .
j_gene: TRBJ1-2
v_gene: TRBV19
d_gene: TRBD1

CDR3nt: TGCGCCAGCAGCCTTCCACGGCAGCGGGTTAGCTCCTACAATGAGCAGTTCTTC
CDR3aa: CASSLPRQRVSSYNEQFF
abundance: .
j_gene: TRBJ2-1
v_gene: TRBV4-1
d_gene: .

CDR3nt: TGCGCCAGCGCCCGCGTAGGGGCCGGCACTGAAGCTTTCTTT
CDR3aa: CASARVGAGTEAFF
abundance: .
j_gene: TRBJ1-1
v_gene: TRBV5-1
d_gene: .

CDR3nt: TGTGCCAGCAGTTTCAAGGCAAATCAGAACACTGAAGCTTTCTTT
CDR3aa: CASSFKANQNTEAFF
abundance: once
j_gene: TRBJ1-1
v_gene: TRBV7-9
d_gene: .

CDR3nt: TGTGCCAGCAGCTTGCTCGAAAAACTGTTTTTT
CDR3aa: CASSLLEKLFF
abundance: .
j_gene: TRBJ1-4
v_gene: TRBV11-2
d_gene: .

CDR3nt: TGTGCCAGTAGCGTTAGACAGGGGGCAGATGGCAATCAGCCCCAGCATTTT
CDR3aa: CASSVRQGADGNQPQHF
abundance: .
j_gene: TRBJ1-5
v_gene: TRBV19
d_gene: TRBD1

CDR3nt: TGCGCCAGCAGCCGCACAGGGGTGGGTACTGAAGCTTTCTTT
CDR3aa: CASSRTGVGTEAFF
abundance: .
j_gene: TRBJ1-1
v_gene: TRBV4-1
d_gene: TRBD1

CDR3nt: TGTGCCAGCAGACAGTGGGGACCACGTGCACCTAGCACAGATACGCAGTATTTT
CDR3aa: CASRQWGPRAPSTDTQYF
abundance: .
j_gene: TRBJ2-3
v_gene: TRBV7-9
d_gene: .

CDR3nt: TGTGCCAGCAGTCGCGCAGGGGGGAATGAAAAACTGTTTTTT
CDR3aa: CASSRAGGNEKLFF
abundance: .
j_gene: TRBJ1-4
v_gene: TRBV5-5
d_gene: TRBD1

CDR3nt: TGTGCCAGCAACTCCGAGACGGTGAACACTGAAGCTTTCTTT
CDR3aa: CASNSETVNTEAFF
abundance: .
j_gene: TRBJ1-1
v_gene: TRBV5-4
d_gene: .

CDR3nt: TGTGCCAGCAGACAGGGGGTTCAGCCCCAGCATTTT
CDR3aa: CASRQGVQPQHF
abundance: .
j_gene: TRBJ1-5
v_gene: TRBV27
d_gene: TRBD1

CDR3nt: TGCGCCAGCATCCCTCCTTATCAGCCCCAGCATTTT
CDR3aa: CASIPPYQPQHF
abundance: .
j_gene: TRBJ1-5
v_gene: TRBV23-1
d_gene: .

CDR3nt: TGTGCCAGTAGTCCCGACAGGGCTCAGCCCCAGCATTTT
CDR3aa: CASSPDRAQPQHF
abundance: .
j_gene: TRBJ1-5
v_gene: TRBV19
d_gene: TRBD1

CDR3nt: TGTGCCACCAGCAGGGGGGGTCAAGAGACCCAGTACTTC
CDR3aa: CATSRGGQETQYF
abundance: .
j_gene: TRBJ2-5
v_gene: TRBV15
d_gene: .

CDR3nt: TGTGCCAGCAGCTTATGGGGGAACAGGCCCGGGGAGCTGTTTTTT
CDR3aa: CASSLWGNRPGELFF
abundance: .
j_gene: TRBJ2-2
v_gene: TRBV7-8
d_gene: .

CDR3nt: TGTGCCAGCAGCCCTCTCGGCCCGGGGGGCTACACCTTC
CDR3aa: CASSPLGPGGYTF
abundance: .
j_gene: TRBJ1-2
v_gene: TRBV14
d_gene: .

CDR3nt: TGTGCCATTACCGGGACAGGGGTTTATGGCTACACCTTC
CDR3aa: CAITGTGVYGYTF
abundance: .
j_gene: TRBJ1-2
v_gene: TRBV10-3
d_gene: TRBD1

CDR3nt: TGTGCCAGCAGCCTGTTGACTAGCGGGAGCACAGATACGCAGTATTTT
CDR3aa: CASSLLTSGSTDTQYF
abundance: .
j_gene: TRBJ2-3
v_gene: TRBV7-8
d_gene: TRBD2